This T cell receptor (beta chain) was found in a study of neurological immune-mediated disorders. cDNA synthesis was performed by 5'RACE with 10-nucleotide random UMIs. MiXCR, applied by TCRdb to the 5' RACE reads, yields one record per CDR3 protein. The table shows about 30,000 distinct CDR3 sequences, with about 15% occurring only once. Germline V gene data show CDR1 as DFQATT and CDR2 as SNEGSKA (reference sequence). The CDR3 length is 14 residues. V lost 0 bases and J lost 2, with 9 bases in between. The clonotype originates from a man in his 70s in good health. Specimen: PBMCs. The rearrangement uses TRBV20-1 and TRBJ2-3; the D is unclear. CDR3 residues: CSAREAGFTDTQYF. CDR3 nucleotides: TGCAGTGCTAGAGAGGCCGGATTCACAGATACGCAGTATTTT.